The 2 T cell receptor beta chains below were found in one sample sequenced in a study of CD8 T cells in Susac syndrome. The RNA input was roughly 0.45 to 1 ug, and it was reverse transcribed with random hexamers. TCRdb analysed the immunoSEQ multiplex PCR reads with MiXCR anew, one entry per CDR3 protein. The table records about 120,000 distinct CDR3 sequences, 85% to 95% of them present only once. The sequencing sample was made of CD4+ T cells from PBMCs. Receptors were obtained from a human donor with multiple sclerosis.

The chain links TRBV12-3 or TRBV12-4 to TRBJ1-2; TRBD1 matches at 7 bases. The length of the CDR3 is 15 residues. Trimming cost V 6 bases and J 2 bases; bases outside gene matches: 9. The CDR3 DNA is TGTGCCAGCAGACGTACAGGGGTTCCGAACTATGGCTACACCTTC. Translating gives CASRRTGVPNYGYTF.

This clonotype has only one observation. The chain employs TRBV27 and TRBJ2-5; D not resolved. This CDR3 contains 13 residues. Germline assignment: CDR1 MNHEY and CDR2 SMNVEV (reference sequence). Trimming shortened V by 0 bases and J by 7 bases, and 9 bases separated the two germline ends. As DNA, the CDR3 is TGTGCCAGCAGTTTATCCCCCCCTTCGACCCAGTACTTC. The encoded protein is CASSLSPPSTQYF.